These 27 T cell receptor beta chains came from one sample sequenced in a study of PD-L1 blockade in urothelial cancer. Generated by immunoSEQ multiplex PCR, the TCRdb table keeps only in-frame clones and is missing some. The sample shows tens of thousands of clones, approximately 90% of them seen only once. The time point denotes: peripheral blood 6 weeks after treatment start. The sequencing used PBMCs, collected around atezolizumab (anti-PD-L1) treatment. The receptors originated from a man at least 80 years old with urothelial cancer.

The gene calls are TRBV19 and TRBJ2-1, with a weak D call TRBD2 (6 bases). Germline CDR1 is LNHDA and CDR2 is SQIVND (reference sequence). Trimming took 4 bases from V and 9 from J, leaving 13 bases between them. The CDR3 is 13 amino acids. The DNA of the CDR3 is TGTGCCAGTAGTACCTCCGGACTAACTGAGCAGTTCTTC. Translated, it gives CASSTSGLTEQFF. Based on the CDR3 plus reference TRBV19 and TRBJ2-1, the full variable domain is DGGITQSPKYLFRKEGQNVTLSCEQNLNHDAMYWYRQDPGQGLRLIYYSQIVNDFQKGDIAEGYSVSREKKESFPLTVTSAQKNPTAFYLCASSTSGLTEQFFGPGTRLTVL.

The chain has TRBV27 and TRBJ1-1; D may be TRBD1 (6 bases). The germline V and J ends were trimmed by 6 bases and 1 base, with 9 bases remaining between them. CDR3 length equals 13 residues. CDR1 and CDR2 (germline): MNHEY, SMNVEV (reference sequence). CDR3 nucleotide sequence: TGTGCCAGCAGCCGGGGACAGAACACTGAAGCTTTCTTT. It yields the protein CASSRGQNTEAFF.

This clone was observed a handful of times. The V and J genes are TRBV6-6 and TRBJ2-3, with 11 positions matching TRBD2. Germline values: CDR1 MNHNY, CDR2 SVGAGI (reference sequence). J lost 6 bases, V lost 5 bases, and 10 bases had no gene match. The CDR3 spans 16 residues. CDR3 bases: TGTGCCAGCAGTACTCCACTAGCGGGAGAAGCGGATACGCAGTATTTT. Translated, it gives CASSTPLAGEADTQYF.

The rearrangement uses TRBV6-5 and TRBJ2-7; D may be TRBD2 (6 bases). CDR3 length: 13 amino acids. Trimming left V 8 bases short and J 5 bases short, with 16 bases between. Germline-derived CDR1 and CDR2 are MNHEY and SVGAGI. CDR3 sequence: CASSTKGEDEQYF. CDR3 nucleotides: TGTGCCAGCTCGACCAAAGGGGAGGACGAGCAGTACTTC.

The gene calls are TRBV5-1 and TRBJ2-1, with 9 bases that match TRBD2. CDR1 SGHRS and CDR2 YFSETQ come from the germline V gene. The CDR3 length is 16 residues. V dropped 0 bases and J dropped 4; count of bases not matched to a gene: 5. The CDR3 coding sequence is TGCGCCAGCAGCTTGGGACTAGCGGCGCGGTACAATGAGCAGTTCTTC. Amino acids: CASSLGLAARYNEQFF.

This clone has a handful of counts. The CDR3 DNA reads TGTGCCATCAGTGGACAGACAGCGGGAGAGTCCTACAATGAGCAGTTCTTC. It codes for CAISGQTAGESYNEQFF. The chain joins TRBV10-3 to TRBJ2-1, with TRBD2 matching 8 bases. With 4 bases clipped from V and 1 base from J, the junction kept 9 bases outside the gene matches. From germline, CDR1 is ENHRY and CDR2 SYGVKD. This CDR3 is built from 17 residues.

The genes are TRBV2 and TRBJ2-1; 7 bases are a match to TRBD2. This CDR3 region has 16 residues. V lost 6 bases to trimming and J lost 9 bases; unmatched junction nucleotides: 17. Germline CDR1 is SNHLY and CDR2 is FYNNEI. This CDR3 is CASRKTGTTIEGEQFF. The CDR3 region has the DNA TGTGCCAGCAGGAAGACCGGGACTACCATCGAGGGTGAGCAGTTCTTC.

The CDR3 loop is CASSRQGNTEAFF. DNA of the CDR3: TGTGCCAGCAGCAGACAGGGGAACACTGAAGCTTTCTTT. This chain connects TRBV27 to TRBJ1-1; TRBD1 matches at 7 bases. Germline loops: CDR1 MNHEY, CDR2 SMNVEV (reference sequence). This CDR3 region has 13 residues. Unmatched junction bases numbered 2, after V lost 6 bases and J lost 1 base.

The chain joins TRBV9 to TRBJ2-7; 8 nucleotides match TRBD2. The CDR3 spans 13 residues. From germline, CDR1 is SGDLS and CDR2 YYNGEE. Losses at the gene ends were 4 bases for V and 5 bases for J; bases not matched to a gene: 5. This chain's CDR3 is CASSLLGGDEQYF. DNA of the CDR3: TGTGCCAGCAGCCTTCTCGGGGGGGACGAGCAGTACTTC.

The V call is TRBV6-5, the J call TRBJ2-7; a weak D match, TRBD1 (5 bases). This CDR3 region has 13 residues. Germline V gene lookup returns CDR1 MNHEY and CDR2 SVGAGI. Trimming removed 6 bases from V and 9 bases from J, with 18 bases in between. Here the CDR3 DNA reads TGTGCCAGCAGCAGAGACTCTAACCAGGGGCAGTACTTC. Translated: CASSRDSNQGQYF.

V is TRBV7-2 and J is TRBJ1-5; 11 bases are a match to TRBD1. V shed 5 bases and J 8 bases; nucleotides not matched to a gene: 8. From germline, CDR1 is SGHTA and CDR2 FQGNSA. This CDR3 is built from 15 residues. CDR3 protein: CASSPRTGGREPQHF. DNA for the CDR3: TGTGCCAGCAGCCCCCGGACAGGGGGCCGAGAGCCCCAGCATTTT.

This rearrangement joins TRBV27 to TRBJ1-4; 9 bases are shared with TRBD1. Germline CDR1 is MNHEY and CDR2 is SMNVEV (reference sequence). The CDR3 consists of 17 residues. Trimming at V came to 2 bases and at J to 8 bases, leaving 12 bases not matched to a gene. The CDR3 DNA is TGTGCCAGCAGTTTAAATCCCCGGGACAGGGTTCGCGAAAAACTGTTTTTT. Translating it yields CASSLNPRDRVREKLFF.

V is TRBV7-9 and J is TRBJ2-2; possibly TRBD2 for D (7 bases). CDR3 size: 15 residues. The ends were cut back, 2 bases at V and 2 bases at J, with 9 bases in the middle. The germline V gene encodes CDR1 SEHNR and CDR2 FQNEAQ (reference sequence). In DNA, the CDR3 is TGTGCCAGCAGCTTACGGGGGGCTAACACCGGGGAGCTGTTTTTT. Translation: CASSLRGANTGELFF.

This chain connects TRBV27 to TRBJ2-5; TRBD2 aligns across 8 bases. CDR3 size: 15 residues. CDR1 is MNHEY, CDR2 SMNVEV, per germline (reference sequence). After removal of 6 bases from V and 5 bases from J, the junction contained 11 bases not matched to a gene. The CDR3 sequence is CASRENGRARETQYF. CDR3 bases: TGTGCCAGCAGAGAGAACGGGAGGGCCAGGGAGACCCAGTACTTC.

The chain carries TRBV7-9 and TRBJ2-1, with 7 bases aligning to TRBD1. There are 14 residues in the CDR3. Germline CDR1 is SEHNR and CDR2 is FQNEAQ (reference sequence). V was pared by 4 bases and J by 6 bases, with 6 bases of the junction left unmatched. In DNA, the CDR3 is TGTGCCAGCAGCTCACCCCGGACAGGCAATGAGCAGTTCTTC. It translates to CASSSPRTGNEQFF.

CDR3 amino acids: CASSLPQGYNEQFF. The CDR3 DNA reads TGTGCCAGCAGTTTACCCCAGGGTTACAATGAGCAGTTCTTC. The V and J genes are TRBV28 and TRBJ2-1; D may be TRBD1 (5 bases). The CDR3 has 14 amino acids. CDR1 is MDHEN and CDR2 is SYDVKM in the germline V gene. V dropped 2 bases and J dropped 4 bases, with 9 bases sitting between them.

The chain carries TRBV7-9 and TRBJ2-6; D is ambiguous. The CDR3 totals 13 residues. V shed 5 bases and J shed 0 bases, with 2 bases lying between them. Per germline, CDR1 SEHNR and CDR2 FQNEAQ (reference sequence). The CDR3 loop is CASSRSGANVLTF. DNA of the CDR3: TGTGCCAGCAGCCGCTCTGGGGCCAACGTCCTGACTTTC.

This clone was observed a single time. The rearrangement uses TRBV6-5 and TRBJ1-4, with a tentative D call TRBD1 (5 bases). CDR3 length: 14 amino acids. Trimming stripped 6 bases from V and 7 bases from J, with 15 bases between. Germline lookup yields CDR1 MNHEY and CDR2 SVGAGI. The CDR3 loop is CASSQLGEGEKLFF. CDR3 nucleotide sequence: TGTGCCAGCAGCCAGTTAGGGGAGGGTGAAAAACTGTTTTTT.

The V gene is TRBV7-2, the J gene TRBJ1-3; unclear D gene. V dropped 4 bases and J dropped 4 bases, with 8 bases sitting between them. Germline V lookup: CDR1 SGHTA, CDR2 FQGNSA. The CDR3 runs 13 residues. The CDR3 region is CASSSLLGNTIYF. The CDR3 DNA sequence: TGTGCCAGCAGCTCGTTACTCGGAAACACCATATATTTT.

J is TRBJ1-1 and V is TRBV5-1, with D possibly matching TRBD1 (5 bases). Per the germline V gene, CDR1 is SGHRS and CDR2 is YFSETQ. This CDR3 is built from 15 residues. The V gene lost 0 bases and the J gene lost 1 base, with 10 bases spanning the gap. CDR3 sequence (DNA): TGCGCCAGCAGCTTGGGCGGGGGATCGAACACTGAAGCTTTCTTT. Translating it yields CASSLGGGSNTEAFF.

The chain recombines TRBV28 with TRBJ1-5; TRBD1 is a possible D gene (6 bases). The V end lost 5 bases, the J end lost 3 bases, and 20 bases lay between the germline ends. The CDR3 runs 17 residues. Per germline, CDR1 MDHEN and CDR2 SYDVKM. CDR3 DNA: TGTGCCAGCAGTACCCCTTTGGGGGCAGTTGACAATCAGCCCCAGCATTTT. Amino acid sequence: CASSTPLGAVDNQPQHF.

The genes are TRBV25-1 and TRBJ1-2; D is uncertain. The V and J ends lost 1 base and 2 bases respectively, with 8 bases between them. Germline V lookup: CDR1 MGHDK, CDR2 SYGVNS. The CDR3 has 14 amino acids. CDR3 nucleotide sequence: TGTGCCAGCAGTGAATTTGGGAGGAACTATGGCTACACCTTC. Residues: CASSEFGRNYGYTF.

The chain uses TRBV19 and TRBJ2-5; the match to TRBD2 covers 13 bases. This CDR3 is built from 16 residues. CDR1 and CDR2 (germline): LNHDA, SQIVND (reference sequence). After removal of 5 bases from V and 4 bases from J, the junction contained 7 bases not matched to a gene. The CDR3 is CASSSGLAGVPETQYF. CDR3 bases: TGTGCCAGTAGTTCAGGACTAGCGGGAGTCCCAGAGACCCAGTACTTC. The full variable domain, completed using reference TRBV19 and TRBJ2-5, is DGGITQSPKYLFRKEGQNVTLSCEQNLNHDAMYWYRQDPGQGLRLIYYSQIVNDFQKGDIAEGYSVSREKKESFPLTVTSAQKNPTAFYLCASSSGLAGVPETQYFGPGTRLLVL.

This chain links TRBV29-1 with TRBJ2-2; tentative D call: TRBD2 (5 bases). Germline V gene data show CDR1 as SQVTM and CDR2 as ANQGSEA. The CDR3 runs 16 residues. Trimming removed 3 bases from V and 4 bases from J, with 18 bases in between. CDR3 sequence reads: CSVEPLDGGSTGELFF. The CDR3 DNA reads TGCAGCGTTGAGCCCCTCGATGGAGGTAGCACCGGGGAGCTGTTTTTT.

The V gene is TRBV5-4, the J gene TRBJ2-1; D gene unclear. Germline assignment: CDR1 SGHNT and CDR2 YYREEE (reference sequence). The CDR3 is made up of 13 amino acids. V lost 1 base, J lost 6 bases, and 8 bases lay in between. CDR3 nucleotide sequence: TGTGCCAGCAGCTTGAAAACGGTCAATGAGCAGTTCTTC. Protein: CASSLKTVNEQFF.

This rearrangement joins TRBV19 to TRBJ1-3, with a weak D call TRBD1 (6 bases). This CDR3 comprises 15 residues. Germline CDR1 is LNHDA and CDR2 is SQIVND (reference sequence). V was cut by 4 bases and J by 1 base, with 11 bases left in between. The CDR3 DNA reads TGTGCCAGTAGTACGGCCGACAGGTCTGGAAACACCATATATTTT. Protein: CASSTADRSGNTIYF.

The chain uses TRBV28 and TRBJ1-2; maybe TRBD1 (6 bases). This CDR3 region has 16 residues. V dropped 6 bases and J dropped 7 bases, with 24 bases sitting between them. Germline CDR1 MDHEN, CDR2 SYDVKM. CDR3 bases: TGTGCCAGCAGCCCCTCCACGGGGGGCCGCTTAGGTGGCTACACCTTC. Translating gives CASSPSTGGRLGGYTF.